This T cell receptor (beta chain) came from a study of shared clonotypes between healthy human individuals. Looking at the study overall: A couple of women and a few men aged 18 to 49 served as donors. Overall study results and limits: Few donors limited the genetic and exposure-history diversity represented. The expectation was that sequencing depth would affect clonotype sharing among donors.

The sample holds many counts of this clone. Antigen specificity is unknown. Trimming took 5 bases from V and 7 from J, leaving 9 bases between them. This CDR3 contains 12 residues. Germline CDR1 is SEHNR and CDR2 is FQNEAQ (reference sequence). At the deep level, the assay was run. Profiling relied on immunoSEQ multiplex PCR, and the TCRdb table lists in-frame clones only, not all of them. Of about 690,000 clones in the sample, roughly 88% were seen once. V is TRBV7-9 and J is TRBJ2-1; D not resolved. The TCR sequence derives from a man younger than 30 in good health. Some clones in this sample may be carry-over from other donors' samples. What was sequenced was memory CD8+ T cells from PBMCs. The sample's subset: CD45RO+ cells pooled with CCR7-negative TemRA cells. Here the CDR3 DNA reads TGTGCCAGCAGCATGGAGTTGAATGAGCAGTTCTTC. Its translation: CASSMELNEQFF.